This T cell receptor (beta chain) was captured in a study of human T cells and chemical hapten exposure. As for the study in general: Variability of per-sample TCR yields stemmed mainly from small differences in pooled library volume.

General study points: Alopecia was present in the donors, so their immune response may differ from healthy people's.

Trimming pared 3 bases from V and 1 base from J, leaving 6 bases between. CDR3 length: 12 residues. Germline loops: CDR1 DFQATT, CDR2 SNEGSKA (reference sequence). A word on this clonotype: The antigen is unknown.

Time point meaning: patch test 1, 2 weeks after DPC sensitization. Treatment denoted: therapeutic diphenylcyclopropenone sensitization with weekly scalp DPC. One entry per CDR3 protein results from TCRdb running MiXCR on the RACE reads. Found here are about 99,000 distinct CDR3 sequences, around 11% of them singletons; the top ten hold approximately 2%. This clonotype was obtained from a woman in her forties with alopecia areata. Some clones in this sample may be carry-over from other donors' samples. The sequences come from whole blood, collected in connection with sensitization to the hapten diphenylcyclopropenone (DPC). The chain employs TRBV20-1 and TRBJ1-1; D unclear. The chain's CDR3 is CSARSENTEAFF. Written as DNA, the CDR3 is TGCAGTGCTAGGTCGGAGAACACTGAAGCTTTCTTT.